This section outlines one T cell receptor (beta chain) sequence together with its context. This sample is part of a study of shared clonotypes between healthy human individuals. The length of the CDR3 is 15 residues. Germline CDR1 reads SGDLS; CDR2 reads YYNGEE. J gave up 4 bases and V 0 bases, and 5 bases lay outside the gene matches. Among the donors, all were Caucasian adults who lived in Nashville, Tennessee. CD4+ cells were split into CD45RA+ naive and CD45RA-negative memory subsets. Assay execution proceeded at the deep level. Profiling relied on immunoSEQ multiplex PCR, and the TCRdb table lists in-frame clones only, not all of them. Here the sample spans 2,500,000 or so clones, about 90% being singletons.

The chain is built from TRBV9 and TRBJ1-2; 8 positions match TRBD1. This receptor was identified in a man younger than 35 in good health. Some clones in this sample may be carry-over from other donors' samples. Sequencing used naive CD4+ T cells from PBMCs. The sample's subset: CD45RA+ positively selected. The CDR3 nucleotides are TGTGCCAGCAGCGTAGTAGGGACAGGCGCCTATGGCTACACCTTC. It encodes CASSVVGTGAYGYTF.